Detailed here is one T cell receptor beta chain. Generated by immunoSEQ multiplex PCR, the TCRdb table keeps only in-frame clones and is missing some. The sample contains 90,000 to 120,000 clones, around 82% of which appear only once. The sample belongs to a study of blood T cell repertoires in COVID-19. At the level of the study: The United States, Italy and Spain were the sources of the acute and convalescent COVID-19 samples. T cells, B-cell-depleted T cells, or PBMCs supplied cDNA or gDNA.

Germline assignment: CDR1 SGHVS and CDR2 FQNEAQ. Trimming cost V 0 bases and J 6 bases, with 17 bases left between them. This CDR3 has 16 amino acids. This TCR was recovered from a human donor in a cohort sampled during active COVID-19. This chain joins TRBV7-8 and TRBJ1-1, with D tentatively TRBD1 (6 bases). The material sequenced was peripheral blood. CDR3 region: CASSLAMGGAGSEAFF. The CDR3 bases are TGTGCCAGCAGCTTAGCGATGGGGGGGGCTGGTTCTGAAGCTTTCTTT.